The 17 T cell receptor beta chains given below trace back to one sample, sequenced in a study of monozygotic twins with inflammatory bowel disease. TCRdb reprocessed the 5' RACE reads, with one entry per CDR3 protein and no DNA. The repertoire table contains 350,000 to 400,000 distinct CDR3 sequences. The sequenced sample consisted of blood. These receptors were collected from a human donor with ulcerative colitis or Crohn's disease, or a healthy co-twin of an affected twin (not recorded which).

This chain connects TRBV27 to TRBJ1-6; TCRdb calls TRBD1, which cannot be checked without DNA. Germline V gene lookup returns CDR1 MNHEY and CDR2 SMNVEV (reference sequence). This CDR3 is 12 amino acids long. The CDR3 loop reads CASTPKGSPLHF.

This chain's CDR3 is CASSFPGGPIF. The J gene is TRBJ2-1, the V gene TRBV12-3 or TRBV12-4; the D gene TCRdb calls, TRBD2, cannot be checked with no DNA. This CDR3 is built from 11 residues.

The J gene is TRBJ2-1, the V gene TRBV19; TCRdb indicates TRBD2, and absent DNA this call remains unverified. Germline V gives CDR1 LNHDA, CDR2 SQIVND (reference sequence). The CDR3 has 16 residues. CDR3 region: CASSVSSGGAYNEQFF.

The chain has TRBV5-1 and TRBJ1-4. This CDR3 region has 14 residues. CDR1 and CDR2 from the germline V gene are SGHRS and YFSETQ. The CDR3 sequence: CASSQDSTNEKLFF.

The V and J genes are TRBV12-3 or TRBV12-4 and TRBJ2-7; the D call of TRBD2 rests on TCRdb alone, since no DNA is present to check it. The CDR3 extends over 15 amino acids. The CDR3: CASSSSSGPVYEQYF.

This chain links TRBV5-8 with TRBJ2-1; TCRdb indicates TRBD1, and absent DNA this call remains unverified. CDR3 size: 15 residues. From germline, CDR1 is SGHTS and CDR2 YDEGEE. The CDR3: CASSSRDLQYNEQFF.

V usage is TRBV10-3 and J usage is TRBJ1-2. The CDR3 length is 11 residues. The V gene's germline CDR1 is ENHRY and CDR2 SYGVKD. The CDR3 sequence is CAISGGIGYTF.

The chain recombines TRBV20-1 with TRBJ2-7; with no DNA, the TCRdb D assignment of TRBD1 cannot be verified. The V gene's germline CDR1 is DFQATT and CDR2 SNEGSKA (reference sequence). The CDR3 consists of 15 residues. CDR3 protein: CSARDGGGWSPEQYF.

This chain joins TRBV12-3 or TRBV12-4 and TRBJ2-5; TCRdb proposes TRBD1, but this gene call is untestable without DNA. CDR3 length: 14 residues. The CDR3 is CASTLGRNQETQYF.

This rearrangement joins TRBV4-3 to TRBJ2-3; TCRdb proposes TRBD2, but this gene call is untestable without DNA. Germline CDR1 and CDR2: LGHNA and YSLEER. The CDR3 consists of 17 residues. The CDR3: CASSYSLAGGFADTQYF.

The V and J genes are TRBV7-2 and TRBJ1-5. Per germline, CDR1 SGHTA and CDR2 FQGNSA. This CDR3 spans 15 amino acids. The CDR3 sequence: CASSLGRPSNQPQHF.

The CDR3 is CATTAWGSKNTDTQYF. The genes are TRBV10-3 and TRBJ2-3; TCRdb's D call, TRBD2, is unchecked because there is no DNA. CDR1 ENHRY and CDR2 SYGVKD come from the germline V gene. The CDR3 runs 16 residues.

This sequence joins TRBV6-5 and TRBJ2-3; there is no DNA to check the TCRdb D call of TRBD1. Germline values: CDR1 MNHEY, CDR2 SVGAGI. This CDR3 spans 16 amino acids. CDR3 region: CASSYGPGQRTDTQYF.

J is TRBJ2-3 and V is TRBV4-1; the D call of TRBD1 rests on TCRdb alone, since no DNA is present to check it. The germline CDR1 and CDR2 sequences are MGHRA and YSYEKL. The CDR3 runs to 15 residues. The CDR3 reads CASSPERGQTDTQYF.

The J gene is TRBJ1-2, the V gene TRBV7-8; TCRdb names TRBD1, which stays unverified in the absence of DNA. The CDR3 consists of 17 residues. Germline CDR1 and CDR2: SGHVS and FQNEAQ. This chain's CDR3 is CASSDRDGLYSNYGYTF. The variable domain in full, with the rest retrieved from reference TRBV7-8 and TRBJ1-2, is GAGVSQSPRYKVAKRGQDVALRCDPISGHVSLFWYQQALGQGPEFLTYFQNEAQLDKSGLPSDRFFAERPEGSVSTLKIQRTQQEDSAVYLCASSDRDGLYSNYGYTFGSGTRLTVV.

The chain is built from TRBV13 and TRBJ2-3; TCRdb returns TRBD2, unconfirmable since there is no DNA. The length of the CDR3 is 15 residues. Germline V gene sequence: CDR1 PRHDT, CDR2 FYEKMQ (reference sequence). The CDR3 sequence is CPSSSDYFSTDTQYF.

The gene calls are TRBV19 and TRBJ2-5. The CDR3 is 13 amino acids. Germline CDR1 and CDR2: LNHDA and SQIVND (reference sequence). The chain's CDR3 is CASSDQVYGTQYF.